These 13 T cell receptor beta chains came from one sample sequenced in a study of cytomegalovirus exposure and HLA in healthy donors. The PCR made use of 60 Vbeta and 13 Jbeta primers. The method was immunoSEQ multiplex PCR; TCRdb's version includes in-frame clones alone and lacks a portion of them. The sample consists of about 230,000 clones, around 80% of them appearing once. The sequencing sample was made of PBMCs. Source of these receptors: a woman aged 60-75 years in good health and CMV-seropositive.

J is TRBJ1-2 and V is TRBV18; 12 nucleotides match TRBD1. CDR1 is KGHSH and CDR2 is LQKENI in the germline V gene. This CDR3 contains 18 residues. V lost 3 bases and J lost 8; bases outside the gene matches: 16. CDR3 sequence reads: CASSPPATGTGGLDGYTF. The CDR3 nucleotides are TGTGCCAGCTCACCTCCCGCCACCGGGACAGGGGGCTTGGACGGCTACACCTTC.

The chain employs TRBV6-1 and TRBJ1-2, with 10 bases aligning to TRBD1. CDR3 length: 12 residues. V shed 4 bases and J 8 bases; nucleotides not matched to a gene: 1. In germline, CDR1 is MNHNS, CDR2 SASEGT. CDR3 sequence: CASSGTGGGYTF. CDR3 in DNA: TGTGCCAGCAGTGGGACAGGGGGAGGCTACACCTTC.

The V gene is TRBV10-3, the J gene TRBJ2-1; 8 bases line up with TRBD2. CDR1 and CDR2 (germline): ENHRY, SYGVKD. The junction had 10 bases not matched to a gene; V was cut back by 6 bases and J by 3 bases. CDR3 length: 16 residues. The CDR3 DNA reads as TGTGCCATCAGACCCCCCCTCGGGAGGGGCTACAATGAGCAGTTCTTC. Protein: CAIRPPLGRGYNEQFF.

The V and J genes are TRBV6-1 and TRBJ1-3; no definite D call. The CDR3 totals 17 residues. Germline values: CDR1 MNHNS, CDR2 SASEGT. Trimming shortened V by 2 bases and J by 0 bases, and 14 bases separated the two germline ends. The CDR3 is CASSETPWASSGNTIYF. CDR3 DNA: TGTGCCAGCAGTGAAACCCCTTGGGCCAGCTCTGGAAACACCATATATTTT.

This sequence joins TRBV6-6 and TRBJ2-7, with a weak D call TRBD1 (6 bases). This CDR3 is 16 amino acids long. Germline V gene sequence: CDR1 MNHNY, CDR2 SVGAGI (reference sequence). Deletions cut 4 bases from V and 2 bases from J, with 18 bases between. Here the CDR3 DNA reads TGTGCCAGCAGTTTCCGGACAGATTATCTTCCCTACGAGCAGTACTTC. This sequence encodes CASSFRTDYLPYEQYF.

In its sample, this clone was seen a few times. This CDR3 is also generated by other DNA sequences in the sample. The chain employs TRBV5-1 and TRBJ2-5, with TRBD2 matching 7 bases. In germline, CDR1 is SGHRS, CDR2 YFSETQ. The CDR3 length is 15 residues. V gave up 1 base and J gave up 1 base; unmatched junction bases: 4. DNA of the CDR3: TGCGCCAGCAGCTTGTTAGGGAGGGGCCAAGAGACCCAGTACTTC. It codes for CASSLLGRGQETQYF.

The genes are TRBV6-1 and TRBJ2-1; possible D gene TRBD2, 6 bases. The CDR3 consists of 13 residues. The V gene lost 7 bases and the J gene lost 7 bases, with 14 bases spanning the gap. Per the germline V gene, CDR1 is MNHNS and CDR2 is SASEGT. In DNA, the CDR3 is TGTGCCAGCACCCCGGGGGTTCGGAATGAGCAGTTCTTC. This gives the protein CASTPGVRNEQFF.

The J gene is TRBJ1-1, the V gene TRBV4-1, with 9 bases fitting TRBD1. The CDR3 is made up of 16 amino acids. Trimming took 1 base from V and 4 from J; bases not matched to a gene: 7. The germline gives CDR1 MGHRA, CDR2 YSYEKL. In DNA, the CDR3 is TGCGCCAGCAGCCAAGTGGGGACAGGGATGCCCACTGAAGCTTTCTTT. Translation gives CASSQVGTGMPTEAFF.

This clone was observed a few times. The gene calls are TRBV6-6 and TRBJ2-2; 10 bases map to TRBD2. The CDR3 extends over 14 amino acids. Losses at the gene ends were 5 bases for V and 8 bases for J; bases not matched to a gene: 5. CDR1 and CDR2 (germline): MNHNY, SVGAGI (reference sequence). The CDR3 DNA follows: TGTGCCAGCAGTGCCCCGACTAGCGGGGGGGAGCTGTTTTTT. Its translation: CASSAPTSGGELFF.

The chain employs TRBV29-1 and TRBJ2-1, with D unclear. V was clipped by 1 base and J by 5 bases, with 3 bases between them. In germline, CDR1 is SQVTM, CDR2 ANQGSEA. The CDR3 spans 11 residues. This CDR3 is CSVEVNNEQFF. The CDR3 nucleotides are TGCAGCGTTGAAGTCAACAATGAGCAGTTCTTC.

The rearrangement links TRBV28 to TRBJ1-6; weak D call: TRBD1 (5 bases). Germline lookup yields CDR1 MDHEN and CDR2 SYDVKM. The CDR3 loop spans 13 amino acids. V was shortened by 5 bases and J by 9 bases, with 11 bases between the two germline ends. The CDR3 DNA is TGTGCCAGCAGTGTCGGACACCCTTCACCCCTCCACTTT. This translates into CASSVGHPSPLHF.

V is TRBV6-1 and J is TRBJ1-2; 8 bases map to TRBD1. Germline V gene sequence: CDR1 MNHNS, CDR2 SASEGT. Trimming cost V 7 bases and J 6 bases; bases outside gene matches: 7. The CDR3 totals 13 residues. CDR3 sequence: CASNPGQANGYTF. The CDR3 bases are TGTGCCAGCAACCCGGGACAGGCGAATGGCTACACCTTC.

The rearrangement uses TRBV28 and TRBJ1-3; 8 bases are shared with TRBD1. The CDR3 spans 14 residues. Germline V gives CDR1 MDHEN, CDR2 SYDVKM. V trimming: 7 bases; J trimming: 3 bases; junction bases outside the gene matches: 5. CDR3 nucleotides: TGTGCCAGCACCGGACAGGGATTTGGAAACACCATATATTTT. It translates to CASTGQGFGNTIYF.